The 19 T cell receptor beta chains below were found in one sample sequenced in a study of vaccination effects on CD4 cells after COVID-19. Antigens for these TCRs are unknown. Clones were read by immunoSEQ multiplex PCR, and TCRdb kept only the in-frame ones, dropping some. The profile shows tens of thousands of clones, roughly 80% of them singletons. Antigen-specific CD4+ T cell clonotypes were called by their expansion after viral peptide-pool culture in ViraFEST. The culture ran for around ten days before CD4+ T cells were isolated. Every participant took two doses of the BNT162b2 or mRNA-1273 vaccine. The sequencing used CD4+ T cells from PBMCs cultured with HCoV-OC43 spike peptides, collected after COVID-19 vaccination. Subset of the sample: HCoV-OC43 spike overlapping peptide pool stimulation. These TCRs come from a human donor who received a COVID-19 vaccine.

The chain employs TRBV6-5 and TRBJ1-4, with D unresolved. Trimming removed 7 bases from V and 5 bases from J, with 11 bases in between. Looked up from germline, CDR1 is MNHEY and CDR2 is SVGAGI. The CDR3 sequence is 13 residues long. Here the CDR3 reads CASTNRANEKLFF. The CDR3 DNA is TGTGCCAGCACCAACCGGGCAAATGAAAAACTGTTTTTT.

This clone occurred a few times. CDR3 nucleotides: TGTGCCAGCAGCCCCGGGAGGGCCCTCTCCTACGAGCAGTACGTC. Protein product: CASSPGRALSYEQYV. The gene calls are TRBV7-9 and TRBJ2-7, with 8 bases lining up with TRBD2. This CDR3 is 15 amino acids long. The V segment lost 5 bases and the J segment 0 bases; nucleotides outside the gene matches: 6. CDR1 SEHNR and CDR2 FQNEAQ come from the germline V gene (reference sequence).

V usage is TRBV24-1 and J usage is TRBJ2-1; 7 bases fit TRBD1. J gave up 2 bases and V 1 base, and 1 base lay outside the gene matches. The germline gives CDR1 KGHDR, CDR2 SFDVKD. The CDR3 consists of 15 residues. The CDR3 bases are TGTGCCACCAGTGATTTTGGGACAGCCTACAATGAGCAGTTCTTC. Encoded protein: CATSDFGTAYNEQFF.

The V gene is TRBV7-9, the J gene TRBJ1-2; tentatively, D is TRBD1 (5 bases). The CDR3 totals 12 residues. CDR1 is SEHNR, CDR2 FQNEAQ, per germline (reference sequence). V lost 5 bases, J lost 8 bases, and 12 bases lay in between. The chain's CDR3 is CASSGAGKGYTF. The CDR3 bases are TGTGCCAGCAGCGGAGCAGGGAAGGGCTACACCTTC.

The chain is built from TRBV6-1 and TRBJ1-4; D remains ambiguous. V was clipped by 5 bases and J by 0 bases, with 10 bases between them. This CDR3 is 15 amino acids long. Germline assignment: CDR1 MNHNS and CDR2 SASEGT. CDR3 coding DNA: TGTGCCAGCAGTATGGACGGGGCAACTAATGAAAAACTGTTTTTT. Protein: CASSMDGATNEKLFF.

The rearrangement uses TRBV15 and TRBJ2-7; 7 bases are shared with TRBD1. Trimming cost V 0 bases and J 5 bases; bases outside gene matches: 10. The germline CDR1 and CDR2 sequences are LNHNV and YYDKDF (reference sequence). This CDR3 comprises 16 residues. CDR3 residues: CATSRDPGNRGHEQYV. In DNA, the CDR3 is TGTGCCACCAGCAGAGACCCCGGGAACAGGGGCCACGAGCAGTACGTC.

This clone was seen a few times. The rearrangement uses TRBV2 and TRBJ1-5, with a weak D call TRBD1 (5 bases). Germline CDR1 is SNHLY and CDR2 is FYNNEI. The CDR3 covers 13 residues. The V end was cut by 6 bases, the J end by 3 bases, with 9 bases between. The CDR3 DNA reads TGTGCCAGCAGAGGGGACTTCAATCAGCCCCAGCATTTT. Its protein product is CASRGDFNQPQHF.

The J gene is TRBJ2-5, the V gene TRBV5-1; TRBD1 agrees at 9 bases. V trimming: 0 bases; J trimming: 4 bases; junction bases outside the gene matches: 7. The CDR3 has 16 residues. From germline, CDR1 is SGHRS and CDR2 YFSETQ. DNA for the CDR3: TGCGCCAGCAGCTTGGGAGGGACAGGGACGGGAGAGACCCAGTACTTC. Translating gives CASSLGGTGTGETQYF.

The chain recombines TRBV24-1 with TRBJ2-7; a possible D gene is TRBD1 (6 bases). The CDR3 is made up of 16 amino acids. Trimming stripped 3 bases from V and 1 base from J, with 15 bases between. The germline gives CDR1 KGHDR, CDR2 SFDVKD. Here the CDR3 reads CATSDPRWTASYEQYV. The CDR3 DNA follows: TGTGCCACCAGTGATCCGAGGTGGACAGCTTCCTACGAGCAGTACGTC.

This clone was found a few times. V and J are TRBV7-9 and TRBJ2-2; the D is unclear. Germline V CDR1 and CDR2: SEHNR, FQNEAQ (reference sequence). The CDR3 is made up of 10 amino acids. The V end was cut by 7 bases, the J end by 4 bases, with 1 base between. The CDR3 sequence is CASTTGELFF. DNA for the CDR3: TGTGCCAGCACCACCGGGGAGCTGTTTTTT.

This chain joins TRBV21-1 and TRBJ1-1; the table calls TRBD1, which could not be checked here. TRBV21-1 counts as a pseudogene. There are 21 residues in the CDR3. The CDR3 loop is CASSKALGAGASLLINTEAFF. In DNA form, the CDR3 reads TGTGCCAGCAGCAAAGCGCTAGGGGCAGGGGCCAGCCTGCTGATTAACACTGAAGCTTTCTTT.

The chain combines TRBV7-2 with TRBJ1-2, with D possibly TRBD1 on 6 matching bases. V was pared by 2 bases and J by 7 bases, with 8 bases between. CDR3 length equals 12 residues. Germline V gives CDR1 SGHTA, CDR2 FQGNSA. The CDR3 nucleotides read TGTGCCAGCAGCTTATGGGGGCGTGGCTACACCTTC. Translation: CASSLWGRGYTF.

This clone was observed a few times. The rearrangement joins TRBV2 to TRBJ1-3; 9 positions agree with TRBD1. J lost 2 bases, V lost 5 bases, and 13 bases had no gene match. This CDR3 region has 18 residues. Germline CDR1 SNHLY, CDR2 FYNNEI. CDR3 DNA sequence: TGTGCCAGCAGTATACTGACAGGGGGGATCGGAGCTGGAAACACCATATATTTT. This translates into CASSILTGGIGAGNTIYF.

The chain combines TRBV19 with TRBJ2-3; TRBD1 matches 10 bases. This CDR3 has 14 amino acids. CDR1 LNHDA and CDR2 SQIVND come from the germline V gene (reference sequence). Trimming cost V 6 bases and J 4 bases; bases outside gene matches: 4. This chain's CDR3 is CASRRDRGSDTQYF. The CDR3 nucleotides read TGTGCCAGTAGGAGGGACAGGGGATCAGATACGCAGTATTTT. Filled out from reference TRBV19 and TRBJ2-3, the complete variable domain reads DGGITQSPKYLFRKEGQNVTLSCEQNLNHDAMYWYRQDPGQGLRLIYYSQIVNDFQKGDIAEGYSVSREKKESFPLTVTSAQKNPTAFYLCASRRDRGSDTQYFGPGTRLTVL.

The chain links TRBV18 to TRBJ2-2; 9 bases agree with TRBD1. The CDR3 loop spans 16 amino acids. V trimming: 3 bases; J trimming: 2 bases; junction bases outside the gene matches: 4. Germline loops: CDR1 KGHSH, CDR2 LQKENI. The CDR3 spells CASSPVTGGNTGELFF. Here the CDR3 DNA reads TGTGCCAGCTCACCCGTGACAGGGGGAAACACCGGGGAGCTGTTTTTT.

This chain links TRBV5-6 with TRBJ2-1; 14 positions agree with TRBD2. The CDR3 length is 17 residues. Germline V CDR1 and CDR2: SGHDT, YYEEEE. V trimming: 2 bases; J trimming: 9 bases; junction bases outside the gene matches: 10. CDR3 sequence: CASSLSGLAGGQGEQFF. For the CDR3, the DNA is TGTGCCAGCAGCTTATCAGGACTAGCGGGGGGCCAGGGTGAGCAGTTCTTC.

The chain employs TRBV30 and TRBJ1-5; the match to TRBD1 covers 7 bases. Germline CDR1 GTSNPN, CDR2 SVGIG (reference sequence). J was trimmed by 7 bases and V by 4 bases; bases with no gene match: 10. The length of the CDR3 is 14 residues. The DNA for the CDR3 is TGTGCCTGGACTAGCAAGGGGGCATGGCAGCCCCAGCATTTT. It yields the protein CAWTSKGAWQPQHF.

This chain uses TRBV9 with TRBJ1-4; D is possibly TRBD1 (5 bases). Germline V gives CDR1 SGDLS, CDR2 YYNGEE. Trimming pared 0 bases from V and 8 bases from J, leaving 14 bases between. This CDR3 region has 15 residues. The CDR3 here is CASSVDWGEEEKLFF. In DNA, the CDR3 is TGTGCCAGCAGCGTAGATTGGGGCGAGGAGGAAAAACTGTTTTTT.

V gene TRBV6-2 or TRBV6-3 combines with J gene TRBJ2-5; D uncertain. V lost 2 bases to trimming and J lost 3 bases, with 4 bases between them. There are 12 residues in the CDR3. Germline CDR1 and CDR2: MNHEY and SVGEGT. CDR3 bases: TGTGCCAGCAGTTACGGGGAAGAGACCCAGTACTTC. Its translation: CASSYGEETQYF.